The 32 T cell receptor beta chains given below trace back to one sample, sequenced in a study of CD8 T cells in ankylosing spondylitis. Study observations and caveats: Apparently characteristic of ankylosing spondylitis blood was a TCR beta motif (eight highly homologous variants).

These receptors have no identified antigens. One entry per CDR3 protein results from TCRdb running MiXCR on the 5' RACE reads. The table shows roughly 700,000 distinct CDR3 sequences, with 19% occurring only once. Material for sequencing was blood, either unsorted or a sorted T cell fraction (not recorded which). These receptors originate from a male donor with ankylosing spondylitis.

J is TRBJ2-2 and V is TRBV12-3 or TRBV12-4; D call uncertain. The CDR3 totals 15 residues. V lost 5 bases and J 4 bases, leaving 14 bases between the germline ends. CDR3 nucleotides: TGTGCCAGCAGTCGAAGGTTAGATAGCACCGGGGAGCTGTTTTTT. It encodes CASSRRLDSTGELFF.

The chain has TRBV7-8 and TRBJ2-7; D may correspond to TRBD1 or TRBD2 (5 bases each). The length of the CDR3 is 14 residues. Germline V gene data show CDR1 as SGHVS and CDR2 as FQNEAQ. Deletions cut 3 bases from V and 5 bases from J, with 14 bases between. CDR3 sequence (DNA): TGTGCCAGCAGCTTCTGGGACGTAGGCAACGAGCAGTACTTC. It specifies CASSFWDVGNEQYF.

The chain has TRBV5-6 and TRBJ2-7, with TRBD2 matching 11 bases. From germline, CDR1 is SGHDT and CDR2 YYEEEE. The ends lost 0 bases at V and 3 bases at J; junction bases unmatched: 5. This CDR3 is 16 amino acids long. CDR3 DNA: TGTGCCAGCAGCTTGGAGGCTAGCGGGAGGTACTACGAGCAGTACTTC. Protein product: CASSLEASGRYYEQYF. Combining the CDR3 with reference TRBV5-6 and TRBJ2-7 gives the whole variable domain DAGVTQSPTHLIKTRGQQVTLRCSPKSGHDTVSWYQQALGQGPQFIFQYYEEEERQRGNFPDRFSGHQFPNYSSELNVNALLLGDSALYLCASSLEASGRYYEQYFGPGTRLTVT.

The chain carries TRBV5-1 and TRBJ1-4, with D possibly TRBD1 on 6 matching bases. CDR1 SGHRS and CDR2 YFSETQ come from the germline V gene. The V and J ends lost 1 base and 5 bases respectively, with 12 bases between them. This CDR3 has 15 residues. The CDR3 sequence: CASSLLGQSNEKLFF. CDR3 in DNA: TGCGCCAGCAGCTTGTTAGGACAGTCGAATGAAAAACTGTTTTTT.

The V call is TRBV20-1, the J call TRBJ2-1, with TRBD2 matching over 13 bases. Losses at the gene ends were 6 bases for V and 4 bases for J; bases not matched to a gene: 3. The CDR3 is 14 amino acids. CDR1 DFQATT and CDR2 SNEGSKA come from the germline V gene (reference sequence). In DNA form, the CDR3 reads TGCAGTGCCGCGGGACTAGCGGGATACAATGAGCAGTTCTTC. Protein sequence: CSAAGLAGYNEQFF.

This clonotype was found many times. V is TRBV3-1 and J is TRBJ2-3; the match to TRBD2 covers 13 bases. This CDR3 region has 16 residues. Germline CDR1 and CDR2: LGHDT and YNNKEL (reference sequence). V shed 2 bases, J shed 7 bases, and the junction held 6 bases outside the gene matches. CDR3 in DNA: TGTGCCAGCAGCCAACGGACTAGCGGGAGAACAAATACGCAGTATTTT. It translates to CASSQRTSGRTNTQYF.

The V call is TRBV7-9, the J call TRBJ2-5; the D gene is possibly TRBD2 (6 bases). This CDR3 has 15 amino acids. Germline values: CDR1 SEHNR, CDR2 FQNEAQ (reference sequence). The ends were cut back, 2 bases at V and 2 bases at J, with 12 bases in the middle. CDR3 protein: CASSLRGVGQETQYF. The CDR3 nucleotides read TGTGCCAGCAGCTTACGCGGGGTTGGGCAAGAGACCCAGTACTTC.

This clonotype was detected a few times. The rearrangement uses TRBV11-1 and TRBJ2-5; 12 bases agree with TRBD2. CDR1 and CDR2 from the germline V gene are SGHAT and FQDESV (reference sequence). V lost 0 bases, J lost 1 base, and 6 bases stayed unmatched. This CDR3 has 18 residues. CDR3 sequence: CASSLAGLAGLTQETQYF. CDR3 bases: TGTGCCAGCAGCTTAGCCGGACTAGCGGGATTAACCCAAGAGACCCAGTACTTC.

At least ten counts were recorded for this clonotype. The rearrangement links TRBV28 to TRBJ2-7; D is ambiguous. V shed 2 bases and J shed 3 bases, with 11 bases lying between them. CDR3 length: 14 amino acids. Germline CDR1 is MDHEN and CDR2 is SYDVKM. The CDR3 DNA reads as TGTGCCAGCAGTTTACGGAATAAACACTACGAGCAGTACTTC. Translated: CASSLRNKHYEQYF.

The chain combines TRBV19 with TRBJ1-1, with TRBD1 identical over 11 bases. Trimming at V came to 7 bases and at J to 4 bases, leaving 5 bases not matched to a gene. Germline loops: CDR1 LNHDA, CDR2 SQIVND (reference sequence). The CDR3 totals 14 residues. The CDR3 nucleotides are TGTGCCAGTATGGACAGGGGGCGCGCCACTGAAGCTTTCTTT. Its translation: CASMDRGRATEAFF.

In its sample, this clonotype was seen a few times. V is TRBV20-1 and J is TRBJ1-1, with 8 positions matching TRBD1. Trimming cost V 3 bases and J 4 bases; bases outside gene matches: 4. The CDR3 sequence is 13 residues long. Germline CDR1 and CDR2: DFQATT and SNEGSKA (reference sequence). In DNA form, the CDR3 reads TGCAGTGCTAGTCAGGGGGCGCGCACTGAAGCTTTCTTT. As protein: CSASQGARTEAFF.

The chain uses TRBV6-5 and TRBJ1-5; D gene uncertain. V shed 0 bases and J shed 7 bases, with 7 bases lying between them. There are 13 residues in the CDR3. Germline V CDR1 and CDR2: MNHEY, SVGAGI. In DNA form, the CDR3 reads TGTGCCAGCAGTTACTCCTGGCAGCAGCCCCAGCATTTT. This translates into CASSYSWQQPQHF.

DNA for the CDR3: TGCGCCAGCAGCTTCGAGTACAGGGGGACGGGAGGCTACACCTTC. Protein sequence: CASSFEYRGTGGYTF. The rearrangement links TRBV5-1 to TRBJ1-2, with 8 bases fitting TRBD1. There are 15 residues in the CDR3. After removal of 2 bases from V and 8 bases from J, the junction contained 11 bases not matched to a gene. Germline CDR1 and CDR2: SGHRS and YFSETQ.

This clonotype showed up many times. The V and J genes are TRBV12-3 or TRBV12-4 and TRBJ2-1; perhaps TRBD2 as D (5 bases). The CDR3 loop spans 9 amino acids. The CDR3 sequence is CAGDNEQFF. The CDR3 DNA is TGTGCGGGAGACAATGAGCAGTTCTTC.

The chain employs TRBV5-1 and TRBJ2-2; 7 nucleotides match TRBD1. CDR1 is SGHRS and CDR2 is YFSETQ in the germline V gene. This CDR3 contains 15 residues. V dropped 4 bases and J dropped 0; count of bases not matched to a gene: 3. The DNA of the CDR3 is TGCGCCAGCAGCACAGGGGTTACGAACACCGGGGAGCTGTTTTTT. Its translation is CASSTGVTNTGELFF. Full variable domain (outside the CDR3, taken from reference TRBV5-1 and TRBJ2-2): KAGVTQTPRYLIKTRGQQVTLSCSPISGHRSVSWYQQTPGQGLQFLFEYFSETQRNKGNFPGRFSGRQFSNSRSEMNVSTLELGDSALYLCASSTGVTNTGELFFGEGSRLTVL.

In its sample, this clonotype was seen a few times. The chain recombines TRBV12-3 or TRBV12-4 with TRBJ1-1; weak D call: TRBD1 (5 bases). V shed 3 bases and J shed 11 bases, with 16 bases lying between them. This CDR3 is built from 13 residues. The chain's CDR3 is CASSLSSTGRAFF. CDR3 DNA sequence: TGTGCCAGCAGTTTGTCGTCGACGGGACGGGCTTTCTTT.

This clonotype has only a few counts. The V gene is TRBV5-1, the J gene TRBJ2-7; 8 nucleotides match TRBD2. CDR1 and CDR2 (germline): SGHRS, YFSETQ. Trimming at V came to 3 bases and at J to 1 base, leaving 6 bases not matched to a gene. The CDR3 runs to 15 residues. Here the CDR3 DNA reads TGCGCCAGCAGCTCATCCGGGACTAGATCCTACGAGCAGTACTTC. The encoded protein is CASSSSGTRSYEQYF.

The chain recombines TRBV7-2 with TRBJ2-7; tentatively, D is TRBD2 (6 bases). V dropped 1 base and J dropped 0 bases, with 10 bases sitting between them. Per germline, CDR1 SGHTA and CDR2 FQGNSA. The CDR3 runs 15 residues. CDR3 residues: CASSLVGTLSYEQYF. The CDR3 nucleotides read TGTGCCAGCAGCTTAGTGGGGACTCTCTCCTACGAGCAGTACTTC.

This clonotype came up a few times. The chain employs TRBV12-3 or TRBV12-4 and TRBJ2-2, with 13 nucleotides matching TRBD2. The CDR3 runs 16 residues. Germline trimming cut 8 bases from V and 6 bases from J; bases unmatched to any gene: 9. The CDR3 nucleotides read TGTGCCAGCGAAGGACTAGCGGGAGAGAGTGCCGGGGAGCTGTTTTTT. As protein: CASEGLAGESAGELFF.

The chain links TRBV28 to TRBJ2-4, with D tentatively TRBD1 or TRBD2 (7 bases each). Trimming shortened V by 2 bases and J by 5 bases, and 10 bases separated the two germline ends. Germline CDR1 reads MDHEN; CDR2 reads SYDVKM. This CDR3 comprises 14 residues. The CDR3 DNA sequence: TGTGCCAGCAGTTTACAGGGGGGGGAAAACATTCAGTACTTC. It is translated as CASSLQGGENIQYF. Drawing the rest from reference TRBV28 and TRBJ2-4, the complete variable domain is DVKVTQSSRYLVKRTGEKVFLECVQDMDHENMFWYRQDPGLGLRLIYFSYDVKMKEKGDIPEGYSVSREKKERFSLILESASTNQTSMYLCASSLQGGENIQYFGAGTRLSVL.

This clonotype was picked up a small number of times. This chain uses TRBV29-1 with TRBJ1-2; D gene uncertain. CDR1 and CDR2 (germline): SQVTM, ANQGSEA. V was cut by 7 bases and J by 8 bases, with 17 bases left in between. CDR3 length: 12 residues. Here the CDR3 reads CSATTSSGGYTF. The CDR3 DNA is TGCAGCGCCACGACATCATCGGGGGGCTACACCTTC.

There are many counts of this clonotype. This chain links TRBV24-1 with TRBJ2-1; TRBD2 might be the D (5 bases). Deletions cut 2 bases from V and 8 bases from J, with 15 bases between. In germline, CDR1 is KGHDR, CDR2 SFDVKD. There are 15 residues in the CDR3. The CDR3 DNA reads as TGTGCCACCAGTGATTCTCGGGGTACAATCGATGAGCAGTTCTTC. This gives the protein CATSDSRGTIDEQFF.

The rearrangement joins TRBV10-3 to TRBJ2-5; 7 positions match TRBD2. The V and J ends lost 6 bases and 1 base, in that order; junction bases with no gene match: 5. CDR1 is ENHRY, CDR2 SYGVKD, per germline. CDR3 size: 14 residues. The CDR3: CAISERGAQETQYF. In DNA form, the CDR3 reads TGTGCCATCAGCGAGCGGGGAGCCCAAGAGACCCAGTACTTC.

This clonotype appeared a few times. The chain carries TRBV4-1 and TRBJ2-1; 10 bases match TRBD2. V trimming: 0 bases; J trimming: 3 bases; junction bases outside the gene matches: 2. The CDR3 is 16 amino acids. Germline V CDR1 and CDR2: MGHRA, YSYEKL. Here the CDR3 DNA reads TGCGCCAGCAGCCAAGATGGGACTAGCGTCTACAATGAGCAGTTCTTC. This encodes CASSQDGTSVYNEQFF.

DNA of the CDR3: TGTGCCAGCAGTCACTTGGAGGTCAACTATGGCTACACCTTC. This gives the protein CASSHLEVNYGYTF. The chain has TRBV12-3 or TRBV12-4 and TRBJ1-2; D unresolved. V gave up 5 bases and J gave up 2 bases, with 12 bases separating them. The CDR3 runs 14 residues.

This clonotype turned up a few times. The V call is TRBV10-3, the J call TRBJ1-1; 8 bases are a match to TRBD1. In germline, CDR1 is ENHRY, CDR2 SYGVKD. Unmatched junction bases numbered 13, after V lost 4 bases and J lost 0 bases. This CDR3 has 18 residues. This CDR3 is CAISGVSGTGRMNTEAFF. The DNA of the CDR3 is TGTGCCATCAGTGGGGTATCTGGGACAGGCAGGATGAACACTGAAGCTTTCTTT.

This clonotype was recorded a few times. V gene TRBV4-3 combines with J gene TRBJ2-3, with 9 bases lining up with TRBD2. This CDR3 has 19 amino acids. Germline CDR1 reads LGHNA; CDR2 reads YSLEER. The trim removed 0 bases at V and 2 bases at J, leaving 12 bases unmatched. CDR3 protein: CASSQDTASGMGVTDTQYF. CDR3 sequence (DNA): TGCGCCAGCAGCCAAGATACGGCTAGCGGGATGGGGGTCACAGATACGCAGTATTTT.

In this sample, this clonotype turned up a few times. The CDR3: CATSSITDTQYF. The CDR3 DNA follows: TGTGCCACCTCCTCAATCACAGATACGCAGTATTTT. The rearrangement links TRBV28 to TRBJ2-3; D is undetermined. Germline CDR1 and CDR2: MDHEN and SYDVKM. V shed 10 bases and J shed 2 bases, with 10 bases lying between them. The CDR3 spans 12 residues. Complete variable domain (other parts from reference TRBV28 and TRBJ2-3): DVKVTQSSRYLVKRTGEKVFLECVQDMDHENMFWYRQDPGLGLRLIYFSYDVKMKEKGDIPEGYSVSREKKERFSLILESASTNQTSMYLCATSSITDTQYFGPGTRLTVL.

This clonotype turned up a few times. The CDR3 loop reads CASSQVTGTSGSYEQYF. Here the CDR3 DNA reads TGTGCCAGCAGCCAGGTAACCGGGACTAGCGGGAGTTACGAGCAGTACTTC. This chain links TRBV4-2 with TRBJ2-7, with 14 bases that match TRBD2. V lost 3 bases to trimming and J lost 4 bases; unmatched junction nucleotides: 8. Germline-derived CDR1 and CDR2 are LGHNA and YNFKEQ. The CDR3 consists of 17 residues.

This clonotype appeared a few times. The rearrangement links TRBV14 to TRBJ1-2; D is uncertain. V was cut by 1 base and J by 3 bases, with 15 bases left in between. Germline-derived CDR1 and CDR2 are SGHDN and FVKESK. CDR3 length: 16 residues. CDR3 region: CASSQGIPRSDYGYTF. DNA of the CDR3: TGTGCCAGCAGCCAAGGTATTCCGAGGTCGGACTATGGCTACACCTTC.

In this sample, this clonotype turned up a few times. The chain uses TRBV5-1 and TRBJ2-7; 8 bases are shared with TRBD2. The CDR3 is 15 residues long. In germline, CDR1 is SGHRS, CDR2 YFSETQ. The V and J ends lost 1 base and 5 bases, in that order; junction bases with no gene match: 8. Here the CDR3 DNA reads TGCGCCAGCAGCTTGAGAGGCGGGGGGCCTGACGAGCAGTACTTC. Protein: CASSLRGGGPDEQYF.

This clonotype has just a few counts. The genes are TRBV28 and TRBJ2-1; TRBD2 matches at 8 bases. This CDR3 is 14 amino acids long. Trimming took 5 bases from V and 7 from J; bases not matched to a gene: 7. The germline gives CDR1 MDHEN, CDR2 SYDVKM. In DNA, the CDR3 is TGTGCCAGCAGTCCGGGACTAGATTTAAATGAGCAGTTCTTC. The encoded protein is CASSPGLDLNEQFF.